This TCR beta chain was observed in a study of blood T cell repertoires in COVID-19. The wider study: Specimens from acute and convalescent COVID-19 originated in the United States, Italy and Spain.

As handled by the study authors: Estimates of nucleated cell counts were drawn from the amplification of reference gene primers. TCRdb's table, derived via immunoSEQ multiplex PCR, lists solely in-frame clones and lacks some. Clonal size and the V and J genes are those of that table, whereas D and trimming came from the DNA. The sample holds around 100,000 clones, roughly 84% seen once. This CDR3 region has 12 residues. V was clipped by 4 bases and J by 3 bases, with 5 bases between them. CDR1 is ENHRY and CDR2 is SYGVKD in the germline V gene. Sequenced material: peripheral blood. This chain links TRBV10-3 with TRBJ2-3, with D possibly being TRBD2 (5 bases). The origin of this receptor is a woman older than 75 with acute or convalescent COVID-19. Written as DNA, the CDR3 is TGTGCCATCAGTGCGGGGACAGATACGCAGTATTTT. It specifies CAISAGTDTQYF.